The 3 T cell receptor beta chains in this list originate from one sample, sequenced in a study of shared clonotypes between healthy human individuals. Profiled with immunoSEQ multiplex PCR; TCRdb holds only in-frame clones, not every one. The table has 1.6 million or so clones, approximately 97% seen once. The specimen sequenced was naive CD4+ T cells sorted from blood. Documented subset: CD45RA+ positively selected. The receptors originated from a man aged 25 to 40 in good health.

The genes are TRBV10-3 and TRBJ2-7; possibly TRBD2 for D (6 bases). CDR3 size: 14 residues. Germline V gene sequence: CDR1 ENHRY, CDR2 SYGVKD. Trimming removed 0 bases at V and 6 bases at J, with 12 bases between. The CDR3 sequence is CAISESEGVSEQYF. CDR3 DNA: TGTGCCATCAGTGAGTCGGAGGGCGTCAGCGAGCAGTACTTC.

The chain joins TRBV2 to TRBJ2-3; the match to TRBD2 covers 9 bases. The trim removed 2 bases at V and 3 bases at J, leaving 3 bases unmatched. Germline-derived CDR1 and CDR2 are SNHLY and FYNNEI. The length of the CDR3 is 15 residues. CDR3 residues: CASSERLAGTDTQYF. The CDR3, as DNA: TGTGCCAGCAGTGAACGGCTAGCGGGAACAGATACGCAGTATTTT.

The chain couples TRBV5-8 to TRBJ1-2; D unclear. The CDR3 consists of 14 residues. Germline V gene data show CDR1 as SGHTS and CDR2 as YDEGEE. V lost 0 bases to trimming and J lost 4 bases, with 10 bases between them. The CDR3 is CASSLGQVSYGYTF. CDR3 sequence (DNA): TGTGCCAGCAGCTTGGGGCAGGTATCCTATGGCTACACCTTC.